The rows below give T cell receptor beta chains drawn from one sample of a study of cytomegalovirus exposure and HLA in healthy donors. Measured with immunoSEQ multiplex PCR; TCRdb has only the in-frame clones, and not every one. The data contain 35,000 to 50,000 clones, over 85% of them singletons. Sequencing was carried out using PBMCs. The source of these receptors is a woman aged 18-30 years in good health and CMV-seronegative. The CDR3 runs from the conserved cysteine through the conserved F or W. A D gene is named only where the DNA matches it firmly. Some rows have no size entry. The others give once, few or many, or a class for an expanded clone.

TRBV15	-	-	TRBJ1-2	CATSRGQETNYGYTF	TGTGCCACCAGCAGAGGACAAGAGACTAACTATGGCTACACCTTC
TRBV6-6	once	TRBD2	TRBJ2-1	CASSYFSGANNEQFF	TGTGCCAGCAGTTACTTTAGCGGGGCCAACAATGAGCAGTTCTTC
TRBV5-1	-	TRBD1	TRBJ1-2	CASSLNRGQSNYGYTF	TGCGCCAGCAGCTTAAACAGGGGGCAATCTAACTATGGCTACACCTTC
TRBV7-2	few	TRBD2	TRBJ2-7	CASSPRASGQGSSYEQYF	TGTGCCAGCAGCCCACGGGCTAGCGGCCAAGGGAGTTCCTACGAGCAGTACTTC
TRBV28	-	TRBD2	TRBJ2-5	CASSFTPGLGQETQYF	TGTGCCAGCAGCTTCACTCCGGGACTAGGACAAGAGACCCAGTACTTC
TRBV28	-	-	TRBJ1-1	CASSLRSGGPSLEAFF	TGTGCCAGCAGTTTACGAAGCGGGGGCCCGAGTCTTGAAGCTTTCTTT
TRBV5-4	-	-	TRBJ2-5	CASSTDRQETQYF	TGTGCCAGCAGCACGGACAGACAAGAGACCCAGTACTTC
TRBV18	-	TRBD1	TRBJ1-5	CASSQNGQGSQPQHF	TGTGCCAGCTCACAAAATGGACAGGGTAGTCAGCCCCAGCATTTT
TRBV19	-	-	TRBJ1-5	CASSMVLGQGGNQPQHF	TGTGCCAGTAGTATGGTGTTAGGCCAGGGAGGAAATCAGCCCCAGCATTTT
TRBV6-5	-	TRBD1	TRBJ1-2	CASSSDRDGGYTF	TGTGCCAGCAGTTCTGACAGGGATGGTGGCTACACCTTC
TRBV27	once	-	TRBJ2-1	CASSPGVATSLRKNEQFF	TGTGCCAGCAGTCCGGGGGTTGCTACTTCCCTAAGGAAAAATGAGCAGTTCTTC
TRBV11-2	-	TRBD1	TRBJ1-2	CASSSTTGGGYGYTF	TGTGCCAGCAGCTCGACTACAGGGGGCGGCTATGGCTACACCTTC
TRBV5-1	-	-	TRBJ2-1	CASSLDGSSYNEQFF	TGCGCCAGCAGCTTGGACGGGAGCTCCTACAATGAGCAGTTCTTC
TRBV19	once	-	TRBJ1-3	CASSPGRAGNTIYF	TGTGCCAGTAGCCCCGGGAGGGCCGGAAACACCATATATTTT
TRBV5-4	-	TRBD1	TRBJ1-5	CASSPGTGNQPQHF	TGTGCCAGCAGCCCAGGGACAGGCAATCAGCCCCAGCATTTT
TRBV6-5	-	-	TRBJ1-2	CASSYGGDYTF	TGTGCCAGCAGTTACGGCGGAGACTACACCTTC
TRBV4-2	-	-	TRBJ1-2	CASSQDRAGGYTF	TGTGCCAGCAGCCAAGATCGGGCGGGAGGCTACACCTTC
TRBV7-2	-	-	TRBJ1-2	CASSLALEYGYTF	TGTGCCAGCAGCTTAGCGCTGGAGTATGGCTACACCTTC
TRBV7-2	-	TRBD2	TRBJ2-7	CASSLRLTGLDLAYEQYF	TGTGCCAGCAGCTTAAGACTAACGGGACTAGATCTCGCCTACGAGCAGTACTTC
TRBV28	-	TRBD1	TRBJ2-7	CASSLGTGGISEQYF	TGTGCCAGCAGTTTAGGGACAGGGGGAATTAGCGAGCAGTACTTC
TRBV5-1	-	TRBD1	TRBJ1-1	CASGGTGGAFF	TGCGCCAGCGGAGGAACAGGGGGAGCTTTCTTT
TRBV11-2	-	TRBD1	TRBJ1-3	CASSDRAHSGNTIYF	TGTGCCAGCAGTGACAGGGCCCACTCTGGAAACACCATATATTTT
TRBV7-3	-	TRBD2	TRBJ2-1	CASSFEGTSYGEQFF	TGTGCCAGCAGCTTCGAGGGGACTAGTTACGGTGAGCAGTTCTTC
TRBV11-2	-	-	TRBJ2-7	CASSLVSSGTYEQYF	TGTGCCAGCAGCTTAGTTTCAAGCGGAACCTACGAGCAGTACTTC
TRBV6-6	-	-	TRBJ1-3	CASSYEGASGNTIYF	TGTGCCAGCAGTTACGAGGGTGCCTCTGGAAACACCATATATTTT
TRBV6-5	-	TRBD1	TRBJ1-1	CASKQGANTEAFF	TGTGCCAGCAAACAGGGGGCTAACACTGAAGCTTTCTTT
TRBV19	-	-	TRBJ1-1	CASSKSWLNTEAFF	TGTGCCAGTAGTAAAAGTTGGCTGAACACTGAAGCTTTCTTT
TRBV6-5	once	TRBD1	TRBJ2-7	CASSQTDRAAGEQYF	TGTGCCAGCAGTCAAACGGACAGGGCGGCGGGTGAGCAGTACTTC
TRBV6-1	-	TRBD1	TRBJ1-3	CASSAEGAGGNTIYF	TGTGCCAGCAGCGCGGAGGGGGCTGGAGGAAACACCATATATTTT
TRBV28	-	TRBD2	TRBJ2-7	CASTGASGRYLSYEQYF	TGTGCCAGCACCGGTGCTAGCGGGAGGTATCTCTCCTACGAGCAGTACTTC
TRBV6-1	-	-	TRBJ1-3	CASSEPGSGNTIYF	TGTGCCAGCAGTGAACCAGGTTCTGGAAACACCATATATTTT
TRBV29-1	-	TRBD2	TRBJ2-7	CSVTLAGGFYEQYF	TGCAGCGTGACCCTAGCGGGGGGGTTCTACGAGCAGTACTTC
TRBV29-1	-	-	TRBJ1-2	CSPGYGYTF	TGCAGCCCGGGCTATGGCTACACCTTC
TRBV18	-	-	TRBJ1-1	CASSPIENTEAFF	TGTGCCAGCTCACCAATAGAGAACACTGAAGCTTTCTTT
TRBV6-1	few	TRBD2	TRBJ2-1	CASSEFAGGKNEQFF	TGTGCCAGCAGTGAGTTCGCGGGGGGCAAGAATGAGCAGTTCTTC
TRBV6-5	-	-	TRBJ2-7	CASSLDSPGAEQYF	TGTGCCAGCAGTTTGGACTCCCCAGGAGCCGAGCAGTACTTC
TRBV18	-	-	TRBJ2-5	CASSPSGETQYF	TGTGCCAGCTCACCATCGGGGGAGACCCAGTACTTC
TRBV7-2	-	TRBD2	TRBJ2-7	CASSGPLAGVYEQYF	TGTGCCAGCAGTGGCCCTCTAGCGGGAGTGTACGAGCAGTACTTC
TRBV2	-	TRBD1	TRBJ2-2	CASSPLGQGGTGELFF	TGTGCCAGCAGTCCCTTGGGACAGGGGGGCACCGGGGAGCTGTTTTTT
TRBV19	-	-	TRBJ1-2	CASSQTGDYGYTF	TGTGCCAGTAGTCAAACGGGGGACTACGGCTACACCTTC
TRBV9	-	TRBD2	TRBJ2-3	CASSPTLGLAGFTDTQYF	TGTGCCAGCAGCCCCACCCTGGGACTAGCGGGATTTACAGATACGCAGTATTTT
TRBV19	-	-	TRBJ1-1	CASSIEAQGNTEAFF	TGTGCCAGTAGTATAGAGGCGCAGGGGAACACTGAAGCTTTCTTT
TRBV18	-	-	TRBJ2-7	CASSPTTGVHEQYF	TGTGCCAGCTCACCAACTACGGGGGTCCACGAGCAGTACTTC
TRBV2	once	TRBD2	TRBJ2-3	CASSEEAGGHLTDTQYF	TGTGCCAGCAGTGAAGAAGCGGGGGGGCACCTCACAGATACGCAGTATTTT
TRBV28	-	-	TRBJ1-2	CASSLGRVRGYTF	TGTGCCAGCAGTTTGGGCAGGGTACGAGGCTACACCTTC
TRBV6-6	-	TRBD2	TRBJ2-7	CASIRGGGSLGEQYF	TGTGCCAGCATTCGTGGCGGGGGGTCGTTGGGCGAGCAGTACTTC
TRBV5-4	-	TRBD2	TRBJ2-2	CASSFSGVNTGELFF	TGTGCCAGCAGCTTTAGCGGGGTGAACACCGGGGAGCTGTTTTTT
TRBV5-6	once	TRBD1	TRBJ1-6	CASSSTGTGGSPLHF	TGTGCCAGCAGCTCCACCGGGACAGGGGGTTCACCCCTCCACTTT
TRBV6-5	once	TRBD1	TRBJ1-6	CASSRTGAGDSPLHF	TGTGCCAGCAGCCGGACAGGAGCTGGGGATTCACCCCTCCACTTT
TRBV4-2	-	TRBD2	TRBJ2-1	CASSRSGSSYNEQFF	TGTGCCAGCAGCCGCAGCGGGAGCTCCTACAATGAGCAGTTCTTC
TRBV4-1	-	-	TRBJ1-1	CASSQDAGSRGYTEAFF	TGCGCCAGCAGCCAAGATGCGGGTAGCAGGGGATACACTGAAGCTTTCTTT
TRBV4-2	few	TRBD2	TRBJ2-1	CASSSAGTSGNEQFF	TGTGCCAGCAGCTCCGCCGGGACTAGCGGCAATGAGCAGTTCTTC
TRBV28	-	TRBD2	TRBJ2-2	CASSLWGLAEGPNTGELFF	TGTGCCAGCAGTTTATGGGGACTAGCGGAGGGACCGAACACCGGGGAGCTGTTTTTT